The following is a TCR beta chain sequence with its context. An end of the junction differs from the germline gene, which may be a read error. This entry comes from a study of OX40 agonist ivuxolimab in advanced cancers. Sequencing used immunoSEQ multiplex PCR; TCRdb keeps in-frame clones, though not all of them. The data show approximately 45,000 clones, around 87% seen once. The CDR3 runs 14 residues. Per germline, CDR1 MNHNS and CDR2 SASEGT. The source material was CD4+ or CD8+ T cells sorted from blood, sampled in a trial of the OX40 agonist ivuxolimab. The clonotype comes from an adult with an advanced solid tumor such as melanoma, head and neck, liver or kidney cancer. This sequence joins TRBV6-1 and TRBJ1-1; no definite D call. DNA of the CDR3: TGTGCCAGCAGTCGAGCGGCGATGAACATTGAAGCTTTCTTT. It specifies CASSRAAMNIEAFF.